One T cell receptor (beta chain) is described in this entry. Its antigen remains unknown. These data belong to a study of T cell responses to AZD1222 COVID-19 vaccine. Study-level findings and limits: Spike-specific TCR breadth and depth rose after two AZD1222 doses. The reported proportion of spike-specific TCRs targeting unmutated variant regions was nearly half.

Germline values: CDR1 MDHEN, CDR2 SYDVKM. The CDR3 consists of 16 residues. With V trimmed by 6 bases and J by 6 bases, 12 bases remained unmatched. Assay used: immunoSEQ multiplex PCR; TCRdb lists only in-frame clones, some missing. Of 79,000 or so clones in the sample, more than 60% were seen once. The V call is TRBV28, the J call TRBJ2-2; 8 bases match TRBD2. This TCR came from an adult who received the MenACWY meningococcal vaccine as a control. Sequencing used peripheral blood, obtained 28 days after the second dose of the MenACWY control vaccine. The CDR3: CASRPGLGVRPGELFF. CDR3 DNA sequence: TGTGCCAGCAGGCCGGGACTAGGGGTCCGACCCGGGGAGCTGTTTTTT.